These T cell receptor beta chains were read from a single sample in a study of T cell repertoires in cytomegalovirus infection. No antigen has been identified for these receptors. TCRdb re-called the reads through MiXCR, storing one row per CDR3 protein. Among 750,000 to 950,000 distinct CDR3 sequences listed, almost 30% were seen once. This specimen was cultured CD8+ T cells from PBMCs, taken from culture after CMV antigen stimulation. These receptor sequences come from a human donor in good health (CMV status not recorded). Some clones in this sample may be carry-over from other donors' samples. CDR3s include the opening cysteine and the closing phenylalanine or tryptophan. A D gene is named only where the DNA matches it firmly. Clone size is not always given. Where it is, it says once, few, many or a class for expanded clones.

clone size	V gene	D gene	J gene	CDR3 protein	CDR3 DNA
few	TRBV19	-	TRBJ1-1	CASSPANTEAFF	TGTGCCAGTAGCCCCGCAAACACTGAAGCTTTCTTT
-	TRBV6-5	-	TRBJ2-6	CASSYSGGNVLTF	TGTGCCAGCAGTTACTCGGGGGGCAACGTCCTGACTTTC
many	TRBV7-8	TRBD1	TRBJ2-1	CASSFNYQDRVKNEQFF	TGTGCCAGCAGCTTTAACTACCAGGACAGGGTTAAGAATGAGCAGTTCTTC
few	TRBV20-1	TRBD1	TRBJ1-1	CSASKGAMNTEAFF	TGCAGTGCTAGTAAGGGGGCCATGAACACTGAAGCTTTCTTT
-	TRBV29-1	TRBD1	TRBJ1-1	CSVSTGEAFF	TGCAGCGTGTCGACAGGGGAAGCTTTCTTT
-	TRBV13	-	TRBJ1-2	CASSLSLETGYTF	TGTGCCAGCAGCTTATCCCTGGAGACGGGCTACACCTTC
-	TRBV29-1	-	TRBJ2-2	CSVTGTDNTGELFF	TGCAGCGTCACCGGGACCGATAACACCGGGGAGCTGTTTTTT
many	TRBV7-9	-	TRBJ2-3	CASMTTDTQYF	TGTGCCAGCATGACTACAGATACGCAGTATTTT
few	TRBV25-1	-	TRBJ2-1	CASGPGIKQFF	TGTGCCAGCGGGCCCGGGATTAAGCAGTTCTTC
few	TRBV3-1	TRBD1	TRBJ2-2	CASSLDRRGLGTGELFF	TGTGCCAGCAGCCTCGACCGCAGGGGGCTCGGCACCGGGGAGCTGTTTTTT
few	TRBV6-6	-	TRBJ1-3	CASSYPPVSGNTIYF	TGTGCCAGCAGTTACCCCCCGGTCTCTGGAAACACCATATATTTT
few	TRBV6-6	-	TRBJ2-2	CASEFVTTGELFF	TGTGCCAGCGAGTTTGTGACCACCGGGGAGCTGTTTTTT